This section outlines one T cell receptor beta chain sequence together with its context. Its target is not known. The germline V and J ends were trimmed by 5 bases and 6 bases, with 14 bases remaining between them. Germline CDR1 and CDR2: SGHNT and YENEEA. The CDR3 is 13 residues long. The source of the sample is a study of PD-1 blockade in classical Hodgkin lymphoma. Libraries were prepared by immunoSEQ multiplex PCR; TCRdb keeps only in-frame clonotypes and omits some of them. The sample comprises about 35,000 clones, about nine tenths of which are singletons, and about 0.23% rests with the top ten. Study results and limitations: Patients starting nivolumab under 1 year after ASCT were excluded. Patients newly diagnosed and complete responders had comparable baseline diversity.

Brentuximab vedotin exposure varied among the patients, all of whom had relapsed after autologous stem cell transplantation. Researchers used magnetic negative selection to pull out pure CD4+ T cells from thawed PBMCs. This clonotype was obtained from a human donor with classical Hodgkin lymphoma. Source: CD4+ T cells from blood, taken at baseline. The V gene is TRBV11-3, the J gene TRBJ2-7; D could derive from TRBD1 or TRBD2 (7 bases each). The CDR3: CASSPGGGGEQYF. The CDR3 bases are TGTGCCAGCAGCCCAGGGGGGGGAGGCGAGCAGTACTTC.